This T cell receptor (beta chain) was captured by sequencing in a study of T cell responses to AZD1222 COVID-19 vaccine (dated by TCRdb to the early 2020s). For the study in its entirety: TCR sequencing was performed for about 240 trial participants, of whom 200 to 210 were given two doses of AZD1222 and approximately 26 were given two doses of MenACWY control vaccine. Trial participants were enrolled into age subgroups of 18-55, 56-69 and 70-plus years, which contained around 150, 29 and 61 TCR-sequenced participants, respectively.

Overall study results and their limits: Reportedly, close to half of the unique spike-specific TCRs recognized epitopes lying outside the regions that are mutated in the B.1.351 and B.1.1.7 variants. The 56-69-year group was small, and its depth increase did not reach significance, likely because of low power. Most participants were white British and females outnumbered males, and the authors suggested that clonal diversity may have been underestimated. No day 14 peak-response samples were available, so repertoires were characterized only after the peak T cell response. Spike-specific TCR breadth and depth rose significantly after two AZD1222 doses compared with day 0 and with MenACWY recipients. Vaccine-associated CD4 TCRs spanned the whole spike protein, with dominant responses in regions 160-218 and 743-854. Conclusions about previously exposed vaccinees are limited, since just six AZD1222 recipients were seropositive for SARS-CoV-2 at baseline.

The germline V gene (reference sequence) yields LNHDA for CDR1 and SQIVND for CDR2. Spanning cysteine to phenylalanine, the CDR3 consists of 13 amino acids. Solely the CDR3 DNA is kept, with 39 bases framed from the first base. Trimmed from V: 8 bases; trimmed from J: 10 bases; junction bases lacking a gene match: 8. This specimen's time point label, per the study, means: about 28 days (+/-7) after the second vaccine dose. Because spike-specific TCR depth and breadth did not differ between the two schedules, AZD1222 recipients who got a second dose at roughly 4 weeks were pooled with those who got a second dose at roughly 12 weeks. The vaccinee samples were drawn from two UK trials, COV001 and COV002, one of which was a single-blind randomized controlled phase 2/3 trial testing AZD1222 (ChAdOx1 nCoV-19) in healthy adults. For TCRbeta chain sequencing, PBMC samples were collected from trial participants at day 0 and at day 28 after the second dose.

Regarding this clone: Its antigen is unknown. No much larger clonotype is one base removed from it; base qualities were not supplied.

The CDR3 regions of human TCRbeta chains were analyzed by immunosequencing. The source study handled its data this way. Repertoire TCRs were checked for matches against a reference library of SARS-CoV-2-specific TCRs that had been generated using the MIRA antigen-specificity platform. Breadth was defined as the fraction of unique TCRs that were SARS-CoV-2-associated, and depth was defined as the fraction of total T cells that were SARS-CoV-2-associated. Each spike-specific TCR was assigned to its reactive spike region and to a CD4 or CD8 class using the MIRA data. Log10-transformed breadth and depth values were compared by one-way ANOVA with Sidak's multiple comparisons tests. TCRdb mirrors the immuneACCESS table, restricted to in-frame sequences. Some clones are absent from its copies; in checked studies, under half trace to an unresolved V gene, and the reason for the others is unknown. The DNA was the basis for D and trimming; V, J and clone size are from that table. The sample table holds approximately 46,000 clones, of which 70% to 90% were seen once. Around 1.1% of the sample lies in the top ten.

The chain is encoded by TRBV19 joined to TRBJ1-4; 9 junctional bases match TRBD1. Sequencing was performed on peripheral blood, taken 28 days after the second AZD1222 dose. The receptor was derived from an adult who received the AZD1222 COVID-19 vaccine. The DNA reads as follows: TGTGCCAGTTCTGACAGGGGGGTTGGAAAACTGTTTTTT. Its product reads: CASSDRGVGKLFF.